The 8 T cell receptor beta chains below come from one sample, sequenced in a study of beta chain features in type 1 diabetes. The investigators reverse transcribed all of the isolated RNA, so they sequenced expressed TCRB transcripts. Method: immunoSEQ multiplex PCR; TCRdb's copy keeps in-frame clones and lacks some. The top ten hold roughly 0.025% of the sample, which has 860,000 or so clones, around a sixth seen once. What was sequenced was naive CD4+ T cells from blood. The receptors here all came from a woman between 18 and 29 years old in good health.

Note on this clone: Other DNA sequences from this sample encode an identical CDR3 as well. The rearrangement links TRBV28 to TRBJ2-2; TRBD1 matches 10 bases. V lost 2 bases and J lost 5; bases outside the gene matches: 5. Per germline, CDR1 MDHEN and CDR2 SYDVKM. CDR3 length equals 16 residues. Here the CDR3 DNA reads TGTGCCAGCAGTTTAGGGGGACAGGGGATAACCGGGGAGCTGTTTTTT. Encoded protein: CASSLGGQGITGELFF.

The V and J genes are TRBV15 and TRBJ1-2, with a possible D match to TRBD1 (5 bases). In germline, CDR1 is LNHNV, CDR2 YYDKDF (reference sequence). The CDR3 covers 15 residues. V lost 0 bases, J lost 7 bases, and 15 bases lay in between. The CDR3 DNA reads as TGTGCCACCAGCAGAGAGGGTATTGGGGGAGGTGGCTACACCTTC. It encodes CATSREGIGGGGYTF.

This clone turned up a few times. This chain uses TRBV2 with TRBJ2-1, with 7 bases that match TRBD2. V lost 4 bases, J lost 7 bases, and 4 bases stayed unmatched. CDR3 size: 13 residues. The germline CDR1 and CDR2 sequences are SNHLY and FYNNEI. The CDR3 DNA follows: TGTGCCAGCAGTGGGGGACTATTGAATGAGCAGTTCTTC. Protein product: CASSGGLLNEQFF.

This clone was observed a few times. This chain connects TRBV2 to TRBJ2-3; 8 bases map to TRBD2. The CDR3 is made up of 15 amino acids. V lost 5 bases, J lost 4 bases, and 8 bases stayed unmatched. Germline CDR1 and CDR2: SNHLY and FYNNEI. The CDR3 nucleotides are TGTGCCAGCAGTCCCTCAGCGGGAGTTGCAGATACGCAGTATTTT. Residues: CASSPSAGVADTQYF.

The table lists this clone with a count of one. The CDR3 is CASRPNGGTDTQYF. Here the CDR3 DNA reads TGTGCCAGTCGGCCCAATGGGGGCACAGATACGCAGTATTTT. The rearrangement joins TRBV19 to TRBJ2-3; unclear D gene. Deletions cut 8 bases from V and 1 base from J, with 13 bases between. Germline values: CDR1 LNHDA, CDR2 SQIVND (reference sequence). The length of the CDR3 is 14 residues.

The table lists this clone with a few counts. The V gene is TRBV7-9, the J gene TRBJ1-4; D is ambiguous. The CDR3 spans 15 residues. CDR1 SEHNR and CDR2 FQNEAQ come from the germline V gene (reference sequence). V was trimmed by 2 bases and J by 7 bases, leaving 14 bases between them. The CDR3 loop is CASSLSLGGGEKLFF. For the CDR3, the DNA is TGTGCCAGCAGCTTAAGCTTAGGTGGTGGTGAAAAACTGTTTTTT.

The V call is TRBV16, the J call TRBJ1-5; D gene ambiguous. Trimming took off 4 bases at V and 7 bases at J, with 14 bases between the two ends. The CDR3 is 14 amino acids. From germline, CDR1 is KGHSY and CDR2 FQNENV. CDR3 residues: CASSPLGGEQPQHF. The CDR3 region has the DNA TGTGCCAGCAGCCCCCTAGGTGGGGAACAGCCCCAGCATTTT.

The rearrangement uses TRBV4-1 and TRBJ2-1; TRBD2 matches 11 bases. Germline CDR1 and CDR2: MGHRA and YSYEKL. With V trimmed by 1 base and J by 5 bases, 4 bases remained unmatched. This CDR3 contains 16 residues. The DNA of the CDR3 is TGCGCCAGCAGCCAAGTTAGCGGGAGGGCCCACAATGAGCAGTTCTTC. This sequence encodes CASSQVSGRAHNEQFF.